This TCR beta chain was observed in a study of shared clonotypes between healthy human individuals. Study as a whole: Each donor contributed plates that comprised three CD4 naive, three CD4 memory, two CD8 naive and one CD8 memory. Findings of the study overall: With few donors, the genetic and exposure-history diversity represented was limited. Sampling was confined to blood; repertoires within tissues likely differ.

CD8 cells regarded as naive lacked CD45RO, were positively chosen for CCR7, and omitted terminally differentiated effector memory CD45RA+ cells. Original data processing: Junction-only immunoSEQ sequences carried no quality scores, so filtering differed. Produced via immunoSEQ multiplex PCR; TCRdb's table is partial and in-frame only. V, J and clone size reflect that table, while D and trimming were determined from the DNA. This table has millions of clones, approximately 94% appearing once. With regard to this clone: Its antigen is unidentified.

This CDR3 is built from 15 residues. Trimming stripped 5 bases from V and 1 base from J, with 12 bases between. CDR1 and CDR2 (germline): SEHNR, FQNEAQ (reference sequence). The rearrangement links TRBV7-9 to TRBJ2-1; D remains unclear. Sequencing input: naive CD8+ T cells from PBMCs. The clonotype was recovered from a man aged 18-30 years in good health. Some clones in this sample may be carry-over from other donors' samples. In nucleotides, the CDR3 is TGTGCCAGCAGCCCTGGAAAGATGTCCTACAATGAGCAGTTCTTC. This codes for CASSPGKMSYNEQFF.